One and the same sample provided the 21 T cell receptor beta chains below, sequenced in a study of blood T cell repertoires in COVID-19. The table came from immunoSEQ multiplex PCR; TCRdb's copy has only in-frame clones and leaves some out. The repertoire holds 20,000 to 25,000 clones, with 80% to 90% as singletons. The material sequenced was peripheral blood. The receptors originated from a man aged 65-85 years in a cohort sampled during active COVID-19.

The V call is TRBV7-2, the J call TRBJ1-2; 7 bases agree with TRBD1. There are 13 residues in the CDR3. CDR1 is SGHTA, CDR2 FQGNSA, per germline. V shed 5 bases and J 7 bases; nucleotides not matched to a gene: 7. The CDR3 region has the DNA TGTGCCAGCAGCGACAGGGTATTGGGTGGCTACACCTTC. Translating gives CASSDRVLGGYTF.

The chain carries TRBV5-4 and TRBJ2-5, with 14 positions matching TRBD2. The CDR3 runs 15 residues. The V segment lost 3 bases and the J segment 5 bases; nucleotides outside the gene matches: 3. CDR1 is SGHNT, CDR2 YYREEE, per germline (reference sequence). The CDR3, as DNA: TGTGCCAGCAGCTACAGACTAGCGGGAGGGGAGACCCAGTACTTC. It is translated as CASSYRLAGGETQYF.

This rearrangement joins TRBV5-5 to TRBJ1-2; D unclear. The CDR3 contains 14 residues. Germline V lookup: CDR1 SGHKS, CDR2 YYEKEE (reference sequence). Trimming removed 4 bases at V and 4 bases at J, with 14 bases between. The CDR3 DNA reads TGTGCCAGCAGCCGAGCCCCGGAGGCCTATGGCTACACCTTC. Translated, it gives CASSRAPEAYGYTF.

The V call is TRBV6-1, the J call TRBJ2-4; tentative D call: TRBD1 (6 bases). CDR1 and CDR2 (germline): MNHNS, SASEGT. V lost 2 bases to trimming and J lost 0 bases, with 17 bases between them. The CDR3 length is 18 residues. CDR3 region: CASSELGARSLAKNIQYF. The DNA for the CDR3 is TGTGCCAGCAGTGAACTGGGGGCAAGAAGTTTAGCCAAAAACATTCAGTACTTC.

This chain links TRBV7-2 with TRBJ2-3; TRBD2 aligns across 11 bases. V shed 0 bases and J 0 bases; nucleotides not matched to a gene: 5. The CDR3 totals 18 residues. Looked up from germline, CDR1 is SGHTA and CDR2 is FQGNSA. The DNA of the CDR3 is TGTGCCAGCAGCTTAGCGGCCCTAGCGGGAGGTAGCACAGATACGCAGTATTTT. Translating gives CASSLAALAGGSTDTQYF.

The V gene is TRBV7-2, the J gene TRBJ2-7, with TRBD2 matching 9 bases. CDR3 length: 18 residues. The germline CDR1 and CDR2 sequences are SGHTA and FQGNSA. The ends lost 0 bases at V and 5 bases at J; junction bases unmatched: 14. The CDR3 loop reads CASSLAPRGGGRADEQYF. CDR3 sequence (DNA): TGTGCCAGCAGCTTAGCGCCCCGGGGAGGCGGGAGGGCCGACGAGCAGTACTTC. Combining the CDR3 with reference TRBV7-2 and TRBJ2-7 gives the whole variable domain GAGVSQSPSNKVTEKGKDVELRCDPISGHTALYWYRQSLGQGLEFLIYFQGNSAPDKSGLPSDRFSAERTGGSVSTLTIQRTQQEDSAVYLCASSLAPRGGGRADEQYFGPGTRLTVT.

The chain employs TRBV24-1 and TRBJ1-5; D is possibly TRBD1 (6 bases). Germline CDR1 and CDR2: KGHDR and SFDVKD. Trimming shortened V by 4 bases and J by 7 bases, and 19 bases separated the two germline ends. The CDR3 loop spans 16 amino acids. CDR3 nucleotide sequence: TGTGCCACCAGTGACTCGAGGGGGACGTCGGACCAGCCCCAGCATTTT. It translates to CATSDSRGTSDQPQHF.

The chain recombines TRBV24-1 with TRBJ1-4; TRBD1 aligns across 9 bases. With V trimmed by 9 bases and J by 5 bases, 6 bases remained unmatched. Germline lookup yields CDR1 KGHDR and CDR2 SFDVKD. This CDR3 has 14 residues. In DNA form, the CDR3 reads TGTGCCACCTCTACCGGGACAGGGAATGAAAAACTGTTTTTT. Translation gives CATSTGTGNEKLFF.

V usage is TRBV7-9 and J usage is TRBJ1-4; TRBD1 aligns across 7 bases. Germline CDR1 is SEHNR and CDR2 is FQNEAQ (reference sequence). The CDR3 sequence is 16 residues long. With V trimmed by 3 bases and J by 8 bases, 12 bases remained unmatched. The CDR3 loop reads CASSFVRQGGWEKLFF. The CDR3 DNA follows: TGTGCCAGCAGCTTCGTCCGACAGGGAGGCTGGGAAAAACTGTTTTTT.

The rearrangement uses TRBV6-2 or TRBV6-3 and TRBJ2-3; TRBD2 might be the D (5 bases). The germline CDR1 and CDR2 sequences are MNHEY and SVGEGT. CDR3 size: 13 residues. Trimming left V 2 bases short and J 7 bases short, with 10 bases between. The CDR3 here is CASSYPGVHTQYF. CDR3 nucleotide sequence: TGTGCCAGCAGTTACCCCGGGGTTCATACGCAGTATTTT.

This clone appeared a few times. The chain carries TRBV7-3 and TRBJ2-2; D may be TRBD2 (6 bases). The germline gives CDR1 SGHTA, CDR2 FQGTGA. Trimming removed 2 bases from V and 0 bases from J, with 10 bases in between. This CDR3 spans 16 amino acids. The CDR3 sequence is CASSLEGTSNTGELFF. CDR3 sequence (DNA): TGTGCCAGCAGCTTAGAGGGGACTTCGAACACCGGGGAGCTGTTTTTT. Supplemented by reference TRBV7-3 and TRBJ2-2, the full variable domain reads GAGVSQTPSNKVTEKGKYVELRCDPISGHTALYWYRQSLGQGPEFLIYFQGTGAADDSGLPNDRFFAVRPEGSVSTLKIQRTERGDSAVYLCASSLEGTSNTGELFFGEGSRLTVL.

The chain carries TRBV28 and TRBJ2-2, with TRBD2 matching over 10 bases. The CDR3 length is 16 residues. Germline-derived CDR1 and CDR2 are MDHEN and SYDVKM. V shed 5 bases, J shed 1 base, and the junction held 4 bases outside the gene matches. The CDR3 region is CASSPGTSENTGELFF. CDR3 DNA: TGTGCCAGCAGTCCAGGGACTAGCGAGAACACCGGGGAGCTGTTTTTT.

V gene TRBV6-5 combines with J gene TRBJ1-1, with a tentative D call TRBD1 (5 bases). The CDR3 consists of 14 residues. Germline loops: CDR1 MNHEY, CDR2 SVGAGI. V lost 0 bases, J lost 0 bases, and 5 bases lay in between. The CDR3 nucleotides are TGTGCCAGCAGTTACTCGACAGTGAACACTGAAGCTTTCTTT. It encodes CASSYSTVNTEAFF.

The chain recombines TRBV6-2 or TRBV6-3 with TRBJ2-7, with TRBD1 as a possible D gene (6 bases). Germline V gene data show CDR1 as MNHEY and CDR2 as SVGEGT. The CDR3 is 19 residues long. V gave up 3 bases and J gave up 0 bases, with 24 bases separating them. CDR3 bases: TGTGCCAGCAGTTATTCAACCGGAGGTGGGGGCCTGTTCTCCTACGAGCAGTACTTC. Amino acid sequence: CASSYSTGGGGLFSYEQYF.

The V call is TRBV19, the J call TRBJ2-6, with D uncertain. Per germline, CDR1 LNHDA and CDR2 SQIVND (reference sequence). V was shortened by 3 bases and J by 0 bases, with 6 bases between the two germline ends. The length of the CDR3 is 15 residues. This chain's CDR3 is CASSIFSSGANVLTF. The CDR3 DNA follows: TGTGCCAGTAGTATCTTTAGCTCTGGGGCCAACGTCCTGACTTTC.

V usage is TRBV5-4 and J usage is TRBJ2-7, with 9 bases aligning to TRBD1. Unmatched junction bases numbered 6, after V lost 0 bases and J lost 2 bases. This CDR3 has 16 residues. CDR1 SGHNT and CDR2 YYREEE come from the germline V gene (reference sequence). This CDR3 reads CASSLGKRQGAYEQYF. The DNA of the CDR3 is TGTGCCAGCAGCTTGGGAAAAAGACAGGGGGCCTACGAGCAGTACTTC.

This chain links TRBV18 with TRBJ2-1; D unresolved. V was shortened by 0 bases and J by 8 bases, with 8 bases between the two germline ends. From germline, CDR1 is KGHSH and CDR2 LQKENI. CDR3 length: 13 amino acids. The CDR3 spells CASSPPIIYEQFF. As DNA, the CDR3 is TGTGCCAGCTCACCACCAATTATATATGAGCAGTTCTTC. The full variable domain, its missing parts supplied by reference TRBV18 and TRBJ2-1, is NAGVMQNPRHLVRRRGQEARLRCSPMKGHSHVYWYRQLPEEGLKFMVYLQKENIIDESGMPKERFSAEFPKEGPSILRIQQVVRGDSAAYFCASSPPIIYEQFFGPGTRLTVL.

This clone has just one count. The chain is built from TRBV6-6 and TRBJ1-4, with a weak D call TRBD1 (5 bases). Trimming took 2 bases from V and 8 from J, leaving 12 bases between them. The CDR3 sequence is 14 residues long. Germline CDR1 reads MNHNY; CDR2 reads SVGAGI (reference sequence). The CDR3 spells CASSYGGRGEKLFF. The CDR3 coding sequence is TGTGCCAGCAGTTACGGGGGGAGGGGAGAAAAACTGTTTTTT.

The chain links TRBV28 to TRBJ2-6; a weak D match, TRBD2 (5 bases). With 4 bases removed from V and 1 base from J, the gap between germline ends came to 11 bases. The germline V gene encodes CDR1 MDHEN and CDR2 SYDVKM. The CDR3 has 16 amino acids. CDR3: CASSSGSGSGANVLTF. DNA for the CDR3: TGTGCCAGCAGTTCGGGATCCGGGTCTGGGGCCAACGTCCTGACTTTC.

This chain connects TRBV29-1 to TRBJ2-5; D possibly corresponds to TRBD2 (6 bases). The CDR3 spans 13 residues. Per the germline V gene, CDR1 is SQVTM and CDR2 is ANQGSEA. The V end lost 6 bases, the J end lost 5 bases, and 16 bases lay between the germline ends. CDR3: CSVIPGVGETQYF. The CDR3 nucleotides read TGCAGCGTCATCCCGGGAGTTGGGGAGACCCAGTACTTC.

V gene TRBV7-2 combines with J gene TRBJ2-1, with 9 bases matching TRBD1. Germline CDR1 and CDR2: SGHTA and FQGNSA. The CDR3 is 16 residues long. V lost 1 base, J lost 7 bases, and 8 bases stayed unmatched. The CDR3 sequence is CASSLGGTGLGNEQFF. The CDR3 DNA reads as TGTGCCAGCAGCTTAGGTGGGACAGGGTTAGGAAATGAGCAGTTCTTC.